This note documents a single T cell receptor beta chain sequence. Seattle patients were enrolled while actively infected and followed longitudinally. This entry comes from a study of blood T cell repertoires in COVID-19. J was trimmed by 2 bases and V by 0 bases; bases with no gene match: 4. CDR3 length: 15 residues. Germline-derived CDR1 and CDR2 are SGHRS and YFSETQ. Original analysis: Scientists estimated how many nucleated cells there were by amplifying reference gene primers. This table comes from immunoSEQ multiplex PCR, and its TCRdb copy is limited to in-frame clones, with some not included. V, J and clone size are taken as reported in that table, and D and trimming were inferred from the DNA itself. The sample lists 250,000 to 400,000 clones; roughly 90% were seen once.

Sequences were obtained from peripheral blood. This chain links TRBV5-1 with TRBJ2-7, with 8 nucleotides matching TRBD1. This sequence originates from a woman younger than 45 with COVID-19, enrolled during active disease. CDR3 sequence: CASSLGQGFTYEQYF. In DNA form, the CDR3 reads TGCGCCAGCAGCTTGGGACAGGGGTTCACCTACGAGCAGTACTTC.